Ten or more counts support the clone carrying this T cell receptor (beta chain). What it binds is not known. The data were obtained in a study of CD8 T cells in ankylosing spondylitis. Libraries of TCR beta came from quantitative 5'-RACE with molecular barcodes. One entry per CDR3 protein results from TCRdb running MiXCR on the 5' RACE reads. The sample has 100,000 to 150,000 distinct CDR3 sequences, about a sixth seen once. Study conclusions and caveats: A motif of 7 to 9 highly homologous TCR beta variants was seen as apparently characteristic of ankylosing spondylitis blood.

The clonotype comes from a male donor with ankylosing spondylitis. Sequenced material: blood, either unsorted or a sorted T cell fraction (not recorded which).

For the CDR3, the DNA is TGTGCCAGCAACCATGGGGCGGCATCCTACAATGAGCAGTTCTTC. Encoded protein: CASNHGAASYNEQFF. The rearrangement uses TRBV13 and TRBJ2-1; D perhaps matches TRBD1 (5 bases). The CDR3 runs to 15 residues. Germline V gene data show CDR1 as PRHDT and CDR2 as FYEKMQ (reference sequence). V dropped 7 bases and J dropped 1 base, with 14 bases sitting between them.